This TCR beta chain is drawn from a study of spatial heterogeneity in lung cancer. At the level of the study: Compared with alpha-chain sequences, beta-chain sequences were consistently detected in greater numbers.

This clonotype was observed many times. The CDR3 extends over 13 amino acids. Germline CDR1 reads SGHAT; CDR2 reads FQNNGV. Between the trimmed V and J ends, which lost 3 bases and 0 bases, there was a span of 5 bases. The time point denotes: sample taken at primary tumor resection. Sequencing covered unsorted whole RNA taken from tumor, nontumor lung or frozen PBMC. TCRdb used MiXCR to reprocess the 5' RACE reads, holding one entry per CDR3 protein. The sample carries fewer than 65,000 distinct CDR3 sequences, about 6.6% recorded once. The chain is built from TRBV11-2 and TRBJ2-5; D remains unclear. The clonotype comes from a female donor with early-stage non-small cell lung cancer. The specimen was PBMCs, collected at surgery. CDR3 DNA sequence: TGTGCCAGCAGCTTTCAGTACCAAGAGACCCAGTACTTC. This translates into CASSFQYQETQYF.